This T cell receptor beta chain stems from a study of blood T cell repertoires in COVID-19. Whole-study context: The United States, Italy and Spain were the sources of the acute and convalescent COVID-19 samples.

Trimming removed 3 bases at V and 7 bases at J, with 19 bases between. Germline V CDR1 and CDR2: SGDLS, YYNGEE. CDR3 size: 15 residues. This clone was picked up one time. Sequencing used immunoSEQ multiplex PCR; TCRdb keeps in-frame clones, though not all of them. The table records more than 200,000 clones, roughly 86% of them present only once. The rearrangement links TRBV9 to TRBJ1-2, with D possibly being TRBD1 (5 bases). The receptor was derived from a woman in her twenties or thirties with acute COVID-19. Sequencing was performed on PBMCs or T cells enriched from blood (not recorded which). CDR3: CASSARPRGTSGYTF. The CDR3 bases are TGTGCCAGCAGCGCGAGGCCCCGGGGGACCAGTGGCTACACCTTC. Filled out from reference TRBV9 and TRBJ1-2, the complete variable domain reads DSGVTQTPKHLITATGQRVTLRCSPRSGDLSVYWYQQSLDQGLQFLIQYYNGEERAKGNILERFSAQQFPDLHSELNLSSLELGDSALYFCASSARPRGTSGYTFGSGTRLTVV.